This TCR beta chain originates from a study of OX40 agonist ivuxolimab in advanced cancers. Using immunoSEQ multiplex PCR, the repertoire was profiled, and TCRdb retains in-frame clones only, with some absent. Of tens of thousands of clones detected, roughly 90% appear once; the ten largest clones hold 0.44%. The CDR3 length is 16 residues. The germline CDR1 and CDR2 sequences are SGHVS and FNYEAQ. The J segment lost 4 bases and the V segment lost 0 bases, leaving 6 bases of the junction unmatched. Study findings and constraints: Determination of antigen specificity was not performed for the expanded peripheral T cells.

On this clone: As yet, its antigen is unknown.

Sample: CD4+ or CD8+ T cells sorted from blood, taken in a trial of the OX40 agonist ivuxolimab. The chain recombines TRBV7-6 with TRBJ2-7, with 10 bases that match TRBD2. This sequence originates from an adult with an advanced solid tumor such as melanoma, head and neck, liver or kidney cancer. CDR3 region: CASSLAPSGRVYEQYF. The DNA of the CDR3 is TGTGCCAGCAGCTTAGCCCCCAGCGGGAGGGTGTACGAGCAGTACTTC.